A single sample is the source of the 21 T cell receptor beta chains below, sequenced in a study of glioma-infiltrating T cells. TCR alpha and beta CDR3 regions were amplified from RNA using iRepertoire nested multiplex PCR. From the multiplex PCR reads, TCRdb called clonotypes with MiXCR, one entry per CDR3 protein. The table shows around 140,000 distinct CDR3 sequences, with around 42% occurring only once. Sequenced: glioma tissue, nonneoplastic brain tissue, or PBMCs (not recorded which). The receptors here all came from a human donor with low-grade glioma or glioblastoma, undergoing nonglioma brain surgery, or in good health (not recorded which).

The table lists this clonotype with many counts. The V and J genes are TRBV4-1 and TRBJ2-5, with a possible D match to TRBD2 (6 bases). V dropped 4 bases and J dropped 0 bases, with 12 bases sitting between them. Germline V lookup: CDR1 MGHRA, CDR2 YSYEKL. This CDR3 spans 15 amino acids. The CDR3 region is CASSPTQRDQETQYF. The CDR3, as DNA: TGCGCCAGCAGCCCCACCCAGCGGGACCAAGAGACCCAGTACTTC.

V usage is TRBV28 and J usage is TRBJ2-5; 7 bases are shared with TRBD2. V shed 8 bases and J 3 bases; nucleotides not matched to a gene: 6. Germline CDR1 reads MDHEN; CDR2 reads SYDVKM. The CDR3 covers 13 residues. Here the CDR3 DNA reads TGTGCCAGCGGACTAGAGACTAAAGAGACCCAGTACTTC. The encoded protein is CASGLETKETQYF.

This clonotype was counted a few times. The chain links TRBV7-6 to TRBJ2-7; D gene uncertain. This CDR3 has 18 residues. V gave up 1 base and J gave up 0 bases, with 19 bases separating them. Germline CDR1 is SGHVS and CDR2 is FNYEAQ. This chain's CDR3 is CASSLVPGSDRSSYEQYF. Here the CDR3 DNA reads TGTGCCAGCAGCTTAGTCCCAGGATCAGACCGAAGCTCCTACGAGCAGTACTTC.

This clonotype was seen a handful of times. The CDR3 DNA is TGTGCCAGCAGGGGACTACGTAGCAATCAGCCCCAGCATTTT. This codes for CASRGLRSNQPQHF. The chain joins TRBV27 to TRBJ1-5; D is perhaps TRBD1 (5 bases). There are 14 residues in the CDR3. Between the trimmed V and J ends, which lost 6 bases and 0 bases, there was a span of 9 bases. The germline gives CDR1 MNHEY, CDR2 SMNVEV (reference sequence).

This clonotype appeared a single time. The chain carries TRBV6-1 and TRBJ2-3, with TRBD1 identical over 7 bases. CDR1 and CDR2 from the germline V gene are MNHNS and SASEGT. The CDR3 consists of 13 residues. CDR3 region: CGVGRGMTDTQYF. CDR3 DNA: TGTGGGGTGGGCAGGGGGATGACAGATACGCAGTATTTT.

J is TRBJ2-3 and V is TRBV9, with D perhaps matching TRBD1 (6 bases). CDR1 is SGDLS and CDR2 is YYNGEE in the germline V gene. The CDR3 is 15 amino acids. The V end was cut by 7 bases, the J end by 3 bases, with 18 bases between. The CDR3 region is CASARGDTGTDTQYF. CDR3 DNA sequence: TGTGCCAGCGCGAGAGGGGACACCGGGACAGATACGCAGTATTTT.

The genes are TRBV3-1 and TRBJ2-5, with D perhaps matching TRBD2 (6 bases). Germline CDR1 is LGHDT and CDR2 is YNNKEL (reference sequence). This CDR3 contains 14 residues. V was clipped by 4 bases and J by 1 base, with 10 bases between them. The chain's CDR3 is CASSPGLPQETQYF. The CDR3 DNA reads TGTGCCAGCAGCCCGGGACTCCCCCAAGAGACCCAGTACTTC.

Comment on this clonotype: This may arise from a read error, as a much more abundant clone is one base away. The gene calls are TRBV19 and TRBJ1-5, with no clear D. The V gene's germline CDR1 is LNHDA and CDR2 SQIVND (reference sequence). The CDR3 is 15 amino acids. V was shortened by 9 bases and J by 4 bases, with 19 bases between the two germline ends. This chain's CDR3 is CASRLIQNLNQPQHF. The CDR3 DNA reads as TGTGCCAGCAGGCTGATCCAGAACCTTAATCAGCCCCAGCATTTT.

The chain couples TRBV4-3 to TRBJ1-4; D gene ambiguous. Trimming left V 1 base short and J 5 bases short, with 11 bases between. Germline V gene data show CDR1 as LGHNA and CDR2 as YSLEER. The CDR3 spans 15 residues. The CDR3 spells CASSQGGAANEKLFF. The CDR3 DNA follows: TGCGCCAGCAGCCAAGGGGGAGCTGCAAATGAAAAACTGTTTTTT.

This clonotype was seen at least ten times. The CDR3 loop is CASSRADSRSDEQFF. As DNA, the CDR3 is TGTGCCAGCAGCCGCGCCGACTCCCGATCTGATGAGCAGTTCTTC. This chain joins TRBV28 and TRBJ2-1; the D is unclear. V was shortened by 6 bases and J by 8 bases, with 20 bases between the two germline ends. The CDR3 spans 15 residues. Germline CDR1 and CDR2: MDHEN and SYDVKM.

This clonotype has at least ten counts. The rearrangement joins TRBV20-1 to TRBJ2-1, with D possibly matching TRBD1 (6 bases). Germline CDR1 and CDR2: DFQATT and SNEGSKA (reference sequence). Trimming took 6 bases from V and 4 from J, leaving 13 bases between them. The CDR3 is made up of 13 amino acids. The CDR3 bases are TGCAGTGCACTGGGACAAGGGTACAATGAGCAGTTCTTC. Translating it yields CSALGQGYNEQFF.

This clonotype was picked up a small number of times. The J gene is TRBJ2-7, the V gene TRBV7-2; 7 bases are a match to TRBD1. V trimming: 5 bases; J trimming: 10 bases; junction bases outside the gene matches: 14. Germline values: CDR1 SGHTA, CDR2 FQGNSA. CDR3 length: 14 residues. The CDR3 DNA reads as TGTGCCAGCAGCCAAACGAAGACAGGGTCGTACCAGTACTTC. This gives the protein CASSQTKTGSYQYF. The complete variable domain, with remaining parts taken from reference TRBV7-2 and TRBJ2-7, reads GAGVSQSPSNKVTEKGKDVELRCDPISGHTALYWYRQSLGQGLEFLIYFQGNSAPDKSGLPSDRFSAERTGGSVSTLTIQRTQQEDSAVYLCASSQTKTGSYQYFGPGTRLTVT.

A few counts support this clonotype. The rearrangement links TRBV29-1 to TRBJ2-1, with D maybe TRBD1 (6 bases). Germline V lookup: CDR1 SQVTM, CDR2 ANQGSEA. Deletions cut 3 bases from V and 7 bases from J, with 13 bases between. The CDR3 covers 13 residues. The CDR3 DNA reads as TGCAGCGTTGAGGACAGCTTAGGAAATGAGCAGTTCTTC. It codes for CSVEDSLGNEQFF.

This clonotype came up a few times. The rearrangement links TRBV6-5 to TRBJ2-6, with D maybe TRBD1 (5 bases). The V gene lost 8 bases and the J gene lost 2 bases, with 16 bases spanning the gap. In germline, CDR1 is MNHEY, CDR2 SVGAGI. The CDR3 has 16 residues. The CDR3 sequence: CASADDRQPGANVLTF. The CDR3 region has the DNA TGTGCCAGCGCCGACGATCGACAGCCTGGGGCCAACGTCCTGACTTTC.

This chain uses TRBV4-3 with TRBJ1-5; D is uncertain. Deletions cut 1 base from V and 1 base from J, with 8 bases between. Per germline, CDR1 LGHNA and CDR2 YSLEER. The CDR3 length is 15 residues. The CDR3 DNA reads as TGCGCCAGCAGCCAAGGGGTATTAAGCAATCAGCCCCAGCATTTT. Its protein is CASSQGVLSNQPQHF.

The chain joins TRBV12-3 or TRBV12-4 to TRBJ2-1; 8 bases are shared with TRBD2. This CDR3 spans 12 amino acids. V lost 6 bases to trimming and J lost 10 bases; unmatched junction nucleotides: 5. The CDR3 is CASRREGGEQFF. The DNA for the CDR3 is TGTGCCAGCAGACGGGAGGGGGGGGAGCAGTTCTTC.

The V gene is TRBV24-1, the J gene TRBJ2-3, with D hard to call. Per germline, CDR1 KGHDR and CDR2 SFDVKD. With 10 bases removed from V and 5 bases from J, the gap between germline ends came to 9 bases. The CDR3 loop spans 11 amino acids. The CDR3 region has the DNA TGTGCCACAAGCACGGGAGATACGCAGTATTTT. Its protein is CATSTGDTQYF.

Notes on this clonotype: One end of the junction is discordant with germline, which a read error may explain. This chain links TRBV11-2 with TRBJ2-5; D not resolved. Germline V gives CDR1 SGHAT, CDR2 FQNNGV. CDR3 size: 13 residues. In DNA form, the CDR3 reads TGTGCCAGCGGCTTATTTTCATCGCAGACCCAGTACTTC. Its translation: CASGLFSSQTQYF.

There are a few counts of this clonotype. The chain has TRBV7-2 and TRBJ2-3; no clear D gene. This CDR3 has 12 amino acids. Germline V gene sequence: CDR1 SGHTA, CDR2 FQGNSA. V dropped 5 bases and J dropped 5 bases, with 8 bases sitting between them. The chain's CDR3 is CASSNFRDTQYF. The CDR3 nucleotides are TGTGCCAGCAGCAATTTCAGAGATACGCAGTATTTT.

The chain recombines TRBV18 with TRBJ2-7; 10 bases agree with TRBD1. Germline V gives CDR1 KGHSH, CDR2 LQKENI. The CDR3 extends over 16 amino acids. After removal of 4 bases from V and 5 bases from J, the junction contained 11 bases not matched to a gene. The CDR3 DNA sequence: TGTGCCAGCTCACTCCTGAAACCGGGACAGGGGAACGAGCAGTACTTC. Protein sequence: CASSLLKPGQGNEQYF.

For this clonotype: One end of the junction fails to match germline, which may point to a read error. The chain is built from TRBV28 and TRBJ2-4; D call uncertain. Germline CDR1 is MDHEN and CDR2 is SYDVKM. The CDR3 spans 15 residues. This chain's CDR3 is CACSLVGLAKNIQYF. The CDR3 DNA reads TGTGCCTGCAGTTTAGTAGGATTAGCCAAAAACATTCAGTACTTC. Looking up the rest from reference TRBV28 and TRBJ2-4 gives the full variable domain: DVKVTQSSRYLVKRTGEKVFLECVQDMDHENMFWYRQDPGLGLRLIYFSYDVKMKEKGDIPEGYSVSREKKERFSLILESASTNQTSMYLCACSLVGLAKNIQYFGAGTRLSVL.